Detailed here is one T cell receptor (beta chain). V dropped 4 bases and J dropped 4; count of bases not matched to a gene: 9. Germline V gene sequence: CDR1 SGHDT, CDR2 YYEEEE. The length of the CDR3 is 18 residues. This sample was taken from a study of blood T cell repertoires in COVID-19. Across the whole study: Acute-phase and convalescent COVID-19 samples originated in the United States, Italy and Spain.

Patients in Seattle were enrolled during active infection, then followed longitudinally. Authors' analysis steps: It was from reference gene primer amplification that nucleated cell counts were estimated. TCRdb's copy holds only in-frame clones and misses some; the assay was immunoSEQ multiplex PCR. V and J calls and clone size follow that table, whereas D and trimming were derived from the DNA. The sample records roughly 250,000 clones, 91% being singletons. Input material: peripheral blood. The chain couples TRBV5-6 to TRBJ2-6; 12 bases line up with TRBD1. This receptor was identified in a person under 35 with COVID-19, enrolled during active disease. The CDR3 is CASSSTGTGGPGANVLTF. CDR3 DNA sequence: TGTGCCAGCAGCAGCACCGGGACAGGGGGCCCAGGGGCCAACGTCCTGACTTTC. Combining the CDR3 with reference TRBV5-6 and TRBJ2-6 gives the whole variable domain DAGVTQSPTHLIKTRGQQVTLRCSPKSGHDTVSWYQQALGQGPQFIFQYYEEEERQRGNFPDRFSGHQFPNYSSELNVNALLLGDSALYLCASSSTGTGGPGANVLTFGAGSRLTVL.